This T cell receptor beta chain was captured in a study of spatial heterogeneity in lung cancer. Study overall: The study found that TCR transcript counts in tumor regions correlated strongly with a matched bulk RNA-seq T cell module score. Broader study findings: Mutation counts in tumors were tracked by counts of expanded intratumoral alpha and beta TCRs.

TCRdb itself ran the 5' RACE reads through MiXCR, one entry per CDR3 protein. The sample shows 20,000 to 30,000 distinct CDR3 sequences, approximately 9.5% of them seen only once. Looked up from germline, CDR1 is MNHEY and CDR2 is SVGAGI. J gave up 3 bases and V 6 bases, and 1 base lay outside the gene matches. The CDR3 covers 12 residues. Time point described: sample taken at primary tumor resection. This clonotype was seen at least ten times. Antigen: not known. The specimen was lung tumor tissue, collected at surgery. The clonotype was recovered from a male donor with early-stage non-small cell lung cancer. V gene TRBV6-5 combines with J gene TRBJ2-7; TRBD1 matches 8 bases. The CDR3 DNA is TGTGCCAGCAGACAGGGGGACTACGAGCAGTACTTC. Amino acid sequence: CASRQGDYEQYF.